What follows are 30 T cell receptor beta chains derived from one specimen sequenced in a study of blood T cell repertoires in COVID-19. Data came from immunoSEQ multiplex PCR; TCRdb stores just in-frame clones and leaves some out. This repertoire shows under 130,000 clones, around 81% found once; its top ten account for more than 8%. The sequenced sample consisted of peripheral blood. The receptors originated from a woman between 65 and 79 years old with acute or convalescent COVID-19.

The chain carries TRBV19 and TRBJ2-2; 9 bases line up with TRBD1. The length of the CDR3 is 15 residues. V was pared by 4 bases and J by 5 bases, with 5 bases of the junction left unmatched. Germline CDR1 and CDR2: LNHDA and SQIVND (reference sequence). DNA for the CDR3: TGTGCCAGTAGTACCGGGACAGGGCAAACCGGGGAGCTGTTTTTT. This translates into CASSTGTGQTGELFF.

The chain links TRBV5-4 to TRBJ1-2; 8 positions match TRBD1. V lost 4 bases and J lost 2; bases outside the gene matches: 7. Germline-derived CDR1 and CDR2 are SGHNT and YYREEE (reference sequence). The CDR3 covers 15 residues. The chain's CDR3 is CASSIDRGPNYGYTF. CDR3 coding DNA: TGTGCCAGCAGCATAGACAGGGGACCGAACTATGGCTACACCTTC.

Comments on this clone: The sample carries other DNA sequences with the same CDR3. The chain carries TRBV30 and TRBJ2-6, with 7 positions matching TRBD1. V gave up 2 bases and J gave up 2 bases; unmatched junction bases: 0. This CDR3 is built from 14 residues. Germline lookup yields CDR1 GTSNPN and CDR2 SVGIG (reference sequence). The chain's CDR3 is CAWSTGAGANVLTF. DNA of the CDR3: TGTGCCTGGAGTACAGGGGCTGGGGCCAACGTCCTGACTTTC.

Written as DNA, the CDR3 is TGTGCCAGCAGTTGGGGGCAGGGAAGGTACGAGCAGTACTTC. Translated: CASSWGQGRYEQYF. V usage is TRBV27 and J usage is TRBJ2-7; the D gene is possibly TRBD1 (6 bases). The V and J ends lost 4 bases and 4 bases respectively, with 14 bases between them. Per germline, CDR1 MNHEY and CDR2 SMNVEV (reference sequence). CDR3 length: 14 amino acids.

This chain uses TRBV5-1 with TRBJ2-1, with 11 bases matching TRBD2. Germline V lookup: CDR1 SGHRS, CDR2 YFSETQ. V trimming: 3 bases; J trimming: 7 bases; junction bases outside the gene matches: 9. The CDR3 extends over 16 amino acids. CDR3 protein: CASSSTPSGGTNEQFF. The CDR3, as DNA: TGCGCCAGCAGCTCAACTCCTAGCGGGGGGACGAATGAGCAGTTCTTC.

This chain connects TRBV13 to TRBJ2-7; D unresolved. The V end lost 4 bases, the J end lost 0 bases, and 10 bases lay between the germline ends. The CDR3 extends over 14 amino acids. CDR1 and CDR2 from the germline V gene are PRHDT and FYEKMQ (reference sequence). The CDR3 here is CASSSYDTSYEQYF. CDR3 bases: TGTGCCAGCAGCTCCTATGACACCTCCTACGAGCAGTACTTC.

The chain recombines TRBV19 with TRBJ1-2, with TRBD1 as a possible D gene (5 bases). This CDR3 is 13 amino acids long. Trimming left V 9 bases short and J 8 bases short, with 19 bases between. Germline CDR1 reads LNHDA; CDR2 reads SQIVND (reference sequence). The CDR3 reads CASTPRGRPGYTF. CDR3 bases: TGTGCCAGCACACCTAGGGGCAGGCCGGGCTACACCTTC. The whole variable domain, remainder taken from reference TRBV19 and TRBJ1-2, is DGGITQSPKYLFRKEGQNVTLSCEQNLNHDAMYWYRQDPGQGLRLIYYSQIVNDFQKGDIAEGYSVSREKKESFPLTVTSAQKNPTAFYLCASTPRGRPGYTFGSGTRLTVV.

This clone turned up a few times. This chain uses TRBV7-9 with TRBJ1-2; 9 positions match TRBD1. This CDR3 is built from 16 residues. Germline CDR1 and CDR2: SEHNR and FQNEAQ (reference sequence). Trimming took 0 bases from V and 6 from J; bases not matched to a gene: 8. CDR3 region: CASSLAPTGGLHGYTF. In nucleotides, the CDR3 is TGTGCCAGCAGCTTAGCCCCGACAGGGGGTTTGCATGGCTACACCTTC.

The V and J genes are TRBV6-2 or TRBV6-3 and TRBJ2-1, with D perhaps TRBD1 (6 bases). The CDR3 covers 15 residues. CDR1 and CDR2 (germline): MNHEY, SVGEGT. V shed 6 bases and J shed 0 bases, with 12 bases lying between them. This chain's CDR3 is CASSRGPSSYNEQFF. CDR3 in DNA: TGTGCCAGCAGCAGGGGCCCAAGCTCCTACAATGAGCAGTTCTTC.

The chain is built from TRBV19 and TRBJ1-4; possibly TRBD1 for D (5 bases). This CDR3 has 14 amino acids. Looked up from germline, CDR1 is LNHDA and CDR2 is SQIVND (reference sequence). Deletions cut 4 bases from V and 8 bases from J, with 14 bases between. The CDR3 coding sequence is TGTGCCAGTAGTACCGGGGGAGAAGGCGAAAAACTGTTTTTT. Residues: CASSTGGEGEKLFF.

CDR3 in DNA: TGTGCCACCGGGACTGACGCAGTCAACCAAGAGACCCAGTACTTC. Translation gives CATGTDAVNQETQYF. The V gene is TRBV28, the J gene TRBJ2-5; maybe TRBD2 (6 bases). CDR3 size: 15 residues. The V end lost 10 bases, the J end lost 0 bases, and 18 bases lay between the germline ends. Germline V gene sequence: CDR1 MDHEN, CDR2 SYDVKM. Looking up the rest from reference TRBV28 and TRBJ2-5 gives the full variable domain: DVKVTQSSRYLVKRTGEKVFLECVQDMDHENMFWYRQDPGLGLRLIYFSYDVKMKEKGDIPEGYSVSREKKERFSLILESASTNQTSMYLCATGTDAVNQETQYFGPGTRLLVL.

The chain uses TRBV28 and TRBJ2-5; 7 nucleotides agree with TRBD2. CDR1 and CDR2 from the germline V gene are MDHEN and SYDVKM. V trimming: 5 bases; J trimming: 2 bases; junction bases outside the gene matches: 5. This CDR3 is built from 14 residues. This chain's CDR3 is CASSLLAAQETQYF. In DNA, the CDR3 is TGTGCCAGCAGTCTCCTAGCGGCTCAAGAGACCCAGTACTTC.

This clone was counted only a few times. The CDR3 loop reads CASSHRAGYGYTF. In DNA form, the CDR3 reads TGTGCCAGCAGCCACCGGGCGGGATATGGCTACACCTTC. The genes are TRBV3-1 (or the pseudogene TRBV3-2) and TRBJ1-2; unclear D gene. From germline, CDR1 is LGHDT and CDR2 YNNKEL (reference sequence). V was clipped by 3 bases and J by 5 bases, with 10 bases between them. This CDR3 is 13 amino acids long.

The DNA for the CDR3 is TGTGCCAGCACCTTGGCGAGGGGGAGTGGCTACACCTTC. Amino acids: CASTLARGSGYTF. This rearrangement joins TRBV12-3 or TRBV12-4 to TRBJ1-2, with D possibly matching TRBD1 (6 bases). V was shortened by 7 bases and J by 7 bases, with 16 bases between the two germline ends. The CDR3 extends over 13 amino acids.

The rearrangement uses TRBV10-3 and TRBJ1-5, with a weak D call TRBD1 (6 bases). Looked up from germline, CDR1 is ENHRY and CDR2 is SYGVKD. Between the trimmed V and J ends, which lost 3 bases and 5 bases, there was a span of 8 bases. The CDR3 spans 13 residues. The CDR3 bases are TGTGCCATCAGTGAACAGGGCGATCAGCCCCAGCATTTT. This translates into CAISEQGDQPQHF.

The chain recombines TRBV19 with TRBJ2-1; D remains unclear. Trimming stripped 0 bases from V and 4 bases from J, with 4 bases between. The germline gives CDR1 LNHDA, CDR2 SQIVND (reference sequence). The CDR3 length is 13 residues. In DNA form, the CDR3 reads TGTGCCAGTAGTATAGACCGTTACAATGAGCAGTTCTTC. Translated, it gives CASSIDRYNEQFF. Filled out from reference TRBV19 and TRBJ2-1, the complete variable domain reads DGGITQSPKYLFRKEGQNVTLSCEQNLNHDAMYWYRQDPGQGLRLIYYSQIVNDFQKGDIAEGYSVSREKKESFPLTVTSAQKNPTAFYLCASSIDRYNEQFFGPGTRLTVL.

V is TRBV19 and J is TRBJ1-4; D is undetermined. V lost 3 bases, J lost 0 bases, and 5 bases lay in between. The CDR3 has 14 amino acids. Germline V gene lookup returns CDR1 LNHDA and CDR2 SQIVND (reference sequence). CDR3 in DNA: TGTGCCAGTAGTATTAGCGCAACTAATGAAAAACTGTTTTTT. It codes for CASSISATNEKLFF. Full variable domain (outside the CDR3, taken from reference TRBV19 and TRBJ1-4): DGGITQSPKYLFRKEGQNVTLSCEQNLNHDAMYWYRQDPGQGLRLIYYSQIVNDFQKGDIAEGYSVSREKKESFPLTVTSAQKNPTAFYLCASSISATNEKLFFGSGTQLSVL.

The gene calls are TRBV19 and TRBJ2-1; D perhaps matches TRBD2 (10 bases). The CDR3 is 14 residues long. CDR1 is LNHDA, CDR2 SQIVND, per germline (reference sequence). With 7 bases removed from V and 9 bases from J, the gap between germline ends came to 19 bases. CDR3 nucleotides: TGTGCCAGTAAGGGACTAGCGACAGGGGGTGAGCAGTTCTTC. Protein sequence: CASKGLATGGEQFF.

This clone was recorded once. This sequence joins TRBV9 and TRBJ1-1; D is ambiguous. The germline CDR1 and CDR2 sequences are SGDLS and YYNGEE. The CDR3 totals 13 residues. V lost 3 bases and J lost 1, with 7 bases in between. CDR3 sequence reads: CASSGTRNTEAFF. CDR3 nucleotide sequence: TGTGCCAGCAGCGGCACACGGAACACTGAAGCTTTCTTT.

This sequence joins TRBV30 and TRBJ1-2; the match to TRBD1 covers 10 bases. J lost 6 bases, V lost 3 bases, and 4 bases had no gene match. This CDR3 is built from 13 residues. Looked up from germline, CDR1 is GTSNPN and CDR2 is SVGIG (reference sequence). CDR3 residues: CAWRDRGKDGYTF. CDR3 bases: TGTGCCTGGAGGGACAGGGGGAAGGATGGCTACACCTTC. The full variable domain, rest sourced from reference TRBV30 and TRBJ1-2, is SQTIHQWPATLVQPVGSPLSLECTVEGTSNPNLYWYRQAAGRGLQLLFYSVGIGQISSEVPQNLSASRPQDRQFILSSKKLLLSDSGFYLCAWRDRGKDGYTFGSGTRLTVV.

The chain uses TRBV27 and TRBJ2-1; the D is unclear. Germline V gene data show CDR1 as MNHEY and CDR2 as SMNVEV (reference sequence). This CDR3 has 15 amino acids. The V and J ends lost 1 base and 0 bases respectively, with 7 bases between them. The CDR3 loop is CASSLLFSSYNEQFF. DNA of the CDR3: TGTGCCAGCAGTTTATTATTTAGCTCCTACAATGAGCAGTTCTTC.

The chain couples TRBV19 to TRBJ1-2, with TRBD1 matching 8 bases. The CDR3 length is 13 residues. V lost 10 bases to trimming and J lost 2 bases; unmatched junction nucleotides: 6. The V gene's germline CDR1 is LNHDA and CDR2 SQIVND (reference sequence). The CDR3: CATADRANYGYTF. The CDR3 DNA sequence: TGTGCCACGGCGGACAGGGCGAACTATGGCTACACCTTC.

The gene calls are TRBV9 and TRBJ1-2; no clear D. The CDR3 consists of 14 residues. Germline V gene sequence: CDR1 SGDLS, CDR2 YYNGEE. With 6 bases removed from V and 6 bases from J, the gap between germline ends came to 18 bases. CDR3 sequence: CASTLAGYPNGYTF. The CDR3, as DNA: TGTGCCAGCACCTTAGCGGGCTACCCTAATGGCTACACCTTC.

In this sample, this clone turned up once. The rearrangement links TRBV4-2 to TRBJ1-2, with 12 nucleotides matching TRBD1. The trim removed 0 bases at V and 11 bases at J, leaving 10 bases unmatched. The CDR3 covers 16 residues. Looked up from germline, CDR1 is LGHNA and CDR2 is YNFKEQ. The CDR3 spells CASSQEVLGTGGGYTF. Here the CDR3 DNA reads TGTGCCAGCAGCCAAGAAGTACTTGGGACAGGGGGCGGTTACACCTTC.

This clone was counted only a few times. This rearrangement joins TRBV6-5 to TRBJ1-6; D may be TRBD1 (6 bases). CDR3 length: 13 residues. V gave up 6 bases and J gave up 9 bases, with 12 bases separating them. Germline V CDR1 and CDR2: MNHEY, SVGAGI. The CDR3 bases are TGTGCCAGCAGCCGCAGGGGTAGTTCACCCCTCCACTTT. Encoded protein: CASSRRGSSPLHF.

The chain employs TRBV7-2 and TRBJ1-4; D call uncertain. V was trimmed by 1 base and J by 4 bases, leaving 7 bases between them. Germline values: CDR1 SGHTA, CDR2 FQGNSA. The CDR3 consists of 14 residues. The CDR3 loop is CASSLGGNNEKLFF. The CDR3 region has the DNA TGTGCCAGCAGCTTAGGAGGGAATAATGAAAAACTGTTTTTT.

This chain connects TRBV29-1 to TRBJ2-7; 8 bases agree with TRBD2. The junction had 1 base not matched to a gene; V was cut back by 2 bases and J by 1 base. The V gene's germline CDR1 is SQVTM and CDR2 ANQGSEA. The CDR3 is 13 residues long. Written as DNA, the CDR3 is TGCAGCGTTGAATTAGCGGGGTCCTACGAGCAGTACTTC. This sequence encodes CSVELAGSYEQYF.

The chain uses TRBV19 and TRBJ1-6; a weak D match, TRBD1 (5 bases). The CDR3 is 13 residues long. CDR1 is LNHDA and CDR2 is SQIVND in the germline V gene (reference sequence). The V gene lost 3 bases and the J gene lost 10 bases, with 10 bases spanning the gap. As DNA, the CDR3 is TGTGCCAGTAGTATTGGGGCAGACTCACCCCTCCACTTT. It encodes CASSIGADSPLHF.

The V and J genes are TRBV19 and TRBJ1-3; no firm D call. Germline CDR1 reads LNHDA; CDR2 reads SQIVND (reference sequence). V gave up 4 bases and J gave up 0 bases, with 10 bases separating them. This CDR3 is built from 15 residues. This CDR3 reads CASSTTLSSGNTIYF. The CDR3 region has the DNA TGTGCCAGTAGTACGACTCTAAGCTCTGGAAACACCATATATTTT.

This clone turned up a few times. The rearrangement uses TRBV7-9 and TRBJ2-2; D is possibly TRBD2 (6 bases). The CDR3 loop spans 16 amino acids. Trimming stripped 5 bases from V and 0 bases from J, with 13 bases between. Germline V CDR1 and CDR2: SEHNR, FQNEAQ (reference sequence). Written as DNA, the CDR3 is TGTGCCAGCAGCCCCCAGGAGGGGCCGAACACCGGGGAGCTGTTTTTT. This translates into CASSPQEGPNTGELFF.